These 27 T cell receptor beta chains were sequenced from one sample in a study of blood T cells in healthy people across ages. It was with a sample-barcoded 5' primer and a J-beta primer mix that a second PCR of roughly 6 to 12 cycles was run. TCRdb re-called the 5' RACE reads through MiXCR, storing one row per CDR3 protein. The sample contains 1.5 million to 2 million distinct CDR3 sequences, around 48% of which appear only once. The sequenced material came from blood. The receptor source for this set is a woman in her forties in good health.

CDR3: CASSDSSRGGGYTF. The CDR3, as DNA: TGTGCCAGCAGCGATTCGTCCAGGGGTGGTGGCTACACCTTC. The gene calls are TRBV9 and TRBJ1-2; D may be TRBD1 (6 bases). V was cut by 3 bases and J by 7 bases, with 16 bases left in between. Germline V gene data show CDR1 as SGDLS and CDR2 as YYNGEE. This CDR3 spans 14 amino acids.

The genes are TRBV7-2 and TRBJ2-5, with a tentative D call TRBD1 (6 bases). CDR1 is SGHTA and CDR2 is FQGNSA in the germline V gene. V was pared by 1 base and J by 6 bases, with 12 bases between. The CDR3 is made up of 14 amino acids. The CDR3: CASSLGGGVKTQYF. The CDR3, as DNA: TGTGCCAGCAGCTTAGGAGGGGGAGTGAAGACCCAGTACTTC.

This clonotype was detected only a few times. CDR3 coding DNA: TGCAGTCTAACTAGCGGACGCCAAGAGACCCAGTACTTC. Protein: CSLTSGRQETQYF. This chain connects TRBV20-1 to TRBJ2-5; 8 nucleotides match TRBD2. In germline, CDR1 is DFQATT, CDR2 SNEGSKA (reference sequence). With 8 bases clipped from V and 1 base from J, the junction kept 6 bases outside the gene matches. This CDR3 comprises 13 residues.

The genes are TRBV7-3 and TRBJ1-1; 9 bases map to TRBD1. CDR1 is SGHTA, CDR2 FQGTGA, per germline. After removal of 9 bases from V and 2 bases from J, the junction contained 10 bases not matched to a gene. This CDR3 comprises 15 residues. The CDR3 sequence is CASSPGQGRNTEAFF. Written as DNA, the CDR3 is TGTGCCAGTAGCCCGGGACAGGGAAGAAACACTGAAGCTTTCTTT.

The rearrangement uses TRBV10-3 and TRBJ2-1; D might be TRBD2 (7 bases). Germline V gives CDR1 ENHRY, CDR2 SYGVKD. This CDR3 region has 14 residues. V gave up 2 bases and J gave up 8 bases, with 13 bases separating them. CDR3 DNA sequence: TGTGCCATCAGTGAGGGGATAGGGGGGGATGAGCAGTTCTTC. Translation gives CAISEGIGGDEQFF.

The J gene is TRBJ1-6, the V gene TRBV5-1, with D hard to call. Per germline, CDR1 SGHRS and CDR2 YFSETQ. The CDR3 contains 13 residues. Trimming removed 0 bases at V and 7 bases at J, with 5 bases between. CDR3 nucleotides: TGCGCCAGCAGCTTGGAGGTGAATTCACCCCTCCACTTT. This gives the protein CASSLEVNSPLHF.

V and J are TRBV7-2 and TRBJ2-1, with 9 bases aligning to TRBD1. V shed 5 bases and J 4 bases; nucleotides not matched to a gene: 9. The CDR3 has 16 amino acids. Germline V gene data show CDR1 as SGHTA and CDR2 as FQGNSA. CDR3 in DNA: TGTGCCAGCAGCACCCGACAGGGGGTTGTATACAATGAGCAGTTCTTC. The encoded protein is CASSTRQGVVYNEQFF.

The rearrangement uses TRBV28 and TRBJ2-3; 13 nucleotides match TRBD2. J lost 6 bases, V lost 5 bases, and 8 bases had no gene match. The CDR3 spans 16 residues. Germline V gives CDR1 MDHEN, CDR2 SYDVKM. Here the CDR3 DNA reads TGTGCCAGCAGTACCGGGACTAGCGGGGTTGTGGATACGCAGTATTTT. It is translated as CASSTGTSGVVDTQYF.

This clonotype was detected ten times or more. CDR3 DNA: TGTGCCAGCAACTCTGTAAGCGGGGGGGCCACAGATACGCAGTATTTT. It translates to CASNSVSGGATDTQYF. The chain employs TRBV7-2 and TRBJ2-3, with 10 positions matching TRBD2. Germline values: CDR1 SGHTA, CDR2 FQGNSA. Trimming removed 7 bases from V and 2 bases from J; junction bases left unmatched: 9. The CDR3 loop spans 16 amino acids.

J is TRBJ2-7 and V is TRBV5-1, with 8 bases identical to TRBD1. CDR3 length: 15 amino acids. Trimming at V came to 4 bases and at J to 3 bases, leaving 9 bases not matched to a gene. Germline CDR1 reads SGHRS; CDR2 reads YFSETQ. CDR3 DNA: TGCGCCAGCAGCCCGGCGGGACAGGCGATCTACGAGCAGTACTTC. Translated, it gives CASSPAGQAIYEQYF.

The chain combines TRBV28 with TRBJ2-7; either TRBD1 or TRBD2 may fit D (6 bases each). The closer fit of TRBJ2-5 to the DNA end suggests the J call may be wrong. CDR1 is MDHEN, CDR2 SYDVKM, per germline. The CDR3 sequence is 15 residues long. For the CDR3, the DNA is TGTGCCAGCAGCAAGGGGGGCTTTTCCCAAGAGACCCAGTACTTC. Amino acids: CASSKGGFSQETQYF.

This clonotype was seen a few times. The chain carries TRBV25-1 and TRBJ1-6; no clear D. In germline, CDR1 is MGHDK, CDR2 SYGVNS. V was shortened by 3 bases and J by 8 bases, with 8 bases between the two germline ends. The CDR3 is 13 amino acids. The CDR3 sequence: CASSDRRDSPLHF. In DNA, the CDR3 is TGTGCCAGCAGTGATCGTCGGGATTCACCCCTCCACTTT.

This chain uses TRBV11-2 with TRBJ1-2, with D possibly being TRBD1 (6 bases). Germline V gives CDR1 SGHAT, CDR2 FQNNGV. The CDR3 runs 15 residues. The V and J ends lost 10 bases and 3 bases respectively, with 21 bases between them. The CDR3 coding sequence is TGTGCCATCCTAGCATCTACAGGGACGGACTATGGCTACACCTTC. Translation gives CAILASTGTDYGYTF.

In nucleotides, the CDR3 is TGTGCCAGCTCACCCCCGCGGGGGAGCGGCTACGAGCAGTACTTC. Amino acids: CASSPPRGSGYEQYF. The chain links TRBV18 to TRBJ2-5, with 7 bases lining up with TRBD2. The tail of the sequence fits TRBJ2-7 better, so the J call may be wrong. This CDR3 has 15 residues. Per the germline V gene, CDR1 is KGHSH and CDR2 is LQKENI.

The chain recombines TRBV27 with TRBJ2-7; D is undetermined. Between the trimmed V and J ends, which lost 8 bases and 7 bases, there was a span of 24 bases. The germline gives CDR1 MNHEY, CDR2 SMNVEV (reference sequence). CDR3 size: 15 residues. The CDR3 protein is CASCPSRSGYDEQYF. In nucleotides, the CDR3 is TGTGCCAGCTGTCCCAGTCGGTCGGGCTATGATGAGCAGTACTTC.

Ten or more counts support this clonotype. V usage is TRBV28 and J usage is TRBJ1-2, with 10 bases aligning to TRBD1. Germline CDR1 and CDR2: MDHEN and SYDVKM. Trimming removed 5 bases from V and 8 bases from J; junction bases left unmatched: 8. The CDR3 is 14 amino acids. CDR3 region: CASSTGTGVRGYTF. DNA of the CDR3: TGTGCCAGCAGTACCGGGACAGGGGTTCGGGGCTACACCTTC.

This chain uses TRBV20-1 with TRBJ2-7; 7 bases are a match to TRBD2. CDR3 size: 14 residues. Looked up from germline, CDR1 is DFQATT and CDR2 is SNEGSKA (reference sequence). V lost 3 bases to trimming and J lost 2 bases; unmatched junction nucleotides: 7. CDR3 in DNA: TGCAGTGCTAGCCCGGGGGGTTACACCTACGAGCAGTACTTC. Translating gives CSASPGGYTYEQYF.

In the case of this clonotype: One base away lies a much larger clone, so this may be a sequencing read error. The DNA for the CDR3 is TGTGCCAGCAGCCGGGACACCTCTGGGGCCAACGTCCTGACTTTC. It codes for CASSRDTSGANVLTF. The genes are TRBV4-2 and TRBJ2-6, with D perhaps matching TRBD1 (6 bases). Trimming stripped 4 bases from V and 0 bases from J, with 7 bases between. The V gene's germline CDR1 is LGHNA and CDR2 YNFKEQ. The CDR3 has 15 residues.

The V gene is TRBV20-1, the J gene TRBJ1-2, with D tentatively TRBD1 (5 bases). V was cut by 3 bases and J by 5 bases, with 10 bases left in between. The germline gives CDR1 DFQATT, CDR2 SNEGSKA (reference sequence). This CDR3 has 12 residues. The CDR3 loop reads CSASRDAYGYTF. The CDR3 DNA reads TGCAGTGCTAGTCGGGACGCTTATGGCTACACCTTC.

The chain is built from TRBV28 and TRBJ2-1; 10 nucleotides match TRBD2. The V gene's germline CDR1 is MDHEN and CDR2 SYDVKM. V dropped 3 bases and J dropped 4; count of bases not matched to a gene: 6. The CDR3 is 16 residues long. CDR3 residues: CASSFPGLARYNEQFF. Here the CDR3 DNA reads TGTGCCAGCAGTTTCCCGGGACTAGCGCGTTACAATGAGCAGTTCTTC.

In nucleotides, the CDR3 is TGTGCCAGCAGGGGTAGTCAAGGGGGATACGAGCAGTACTTC. It yields the protein CASRGSQGGYEQYF. The chain uses TRBV6-6 and TRBJ2-7; D is perhaps TRBD1 (6 bases). V lost 6 bases, J lost 4 bases, and 16 bases lay in between. Germline lookup yields CDR1 MNHNY and CDR2 SVGAGI (reference sequence). The CDR3 totals 14 residues.

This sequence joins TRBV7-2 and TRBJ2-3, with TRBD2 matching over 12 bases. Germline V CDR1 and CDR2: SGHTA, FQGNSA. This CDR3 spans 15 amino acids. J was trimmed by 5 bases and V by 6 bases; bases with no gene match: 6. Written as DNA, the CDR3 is TGTGCCAGCAGGGAAAGACTAGCGGGGGAAGATACGCAGTATTTT. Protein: CASRERLAGEDTQYF.

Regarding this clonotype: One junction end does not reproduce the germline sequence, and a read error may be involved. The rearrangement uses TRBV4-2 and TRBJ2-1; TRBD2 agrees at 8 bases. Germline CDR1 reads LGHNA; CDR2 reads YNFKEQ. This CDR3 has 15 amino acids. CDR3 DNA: TGTACCAGCAGCCAAGAAGCGGGGGTTTGGAATGAGCAGTTCTTC. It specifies CTSSQEAGVWNEQFF.

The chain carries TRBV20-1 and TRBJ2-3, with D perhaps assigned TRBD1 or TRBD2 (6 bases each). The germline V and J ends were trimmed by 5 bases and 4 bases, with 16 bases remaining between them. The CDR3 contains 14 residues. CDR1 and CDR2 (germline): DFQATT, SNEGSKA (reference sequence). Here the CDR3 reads CSAPVGGRPDTQYF. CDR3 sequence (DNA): TGCAGTGCTCCCGTAGGGGGGCGGCCAGATACGCAGTATTTT.

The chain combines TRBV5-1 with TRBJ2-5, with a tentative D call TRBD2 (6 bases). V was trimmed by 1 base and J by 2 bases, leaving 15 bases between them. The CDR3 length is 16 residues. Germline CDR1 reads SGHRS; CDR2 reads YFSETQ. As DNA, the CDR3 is TGCGCCAGCAGCTTGTGGAAGGTAGCGGATCAAGAGACCCAGTACTTC. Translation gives CASSLWKVADQETQYF.

CDR3 DNA: TGCAGTGCTAGAGAGAGTGGACAGTTTTTGCCAGAAAAACTGTTTTTT. It translates to CSARESGQFLPEKLFF. The chain couples TRBV20-1 to TRBJ1-4; D possibly corresponds to TRBD1 (6 bases). CDR3 length equals 16 residues. Germline V gene lookup returns CDR1 DFQATT and CDR2 SNEGSKA (reference sequence). Trimming left V 0 bases short and J 8 bases short, with 19 bases between.

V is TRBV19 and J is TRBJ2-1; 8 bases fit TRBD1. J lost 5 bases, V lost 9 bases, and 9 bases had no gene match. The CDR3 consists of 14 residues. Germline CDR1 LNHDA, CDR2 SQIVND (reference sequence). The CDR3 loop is CASRPGQADNEQFF. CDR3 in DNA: TGTGCCAGCCGACCGGGACAGGCTGACAATGAGCAGTTCTTC.